This T cell receptor beta chain was captured in a study of identical twins (TCRdb year 2016). For context, the study as a whole: To test whether fetal clonotypes persist, this study deep-sequenced TCR alpha and beta repertoires from monozygotic twins, from unrelated adults of various ages, and from cord blood. Replicate twin experiments were performed at different times using different library preparation protocols to rule out contamination. The full study reports these points: Compared with coincidental sharing between unrelated individuals, out-of-frame TCR alpha sequences shared between twins showed an excess of sequences with low generation probability. Abundant cord blood beta clonotypes carried fewer insertions; young adult naive repertoires showed a weaker similar trend, while memory repertoires showed none. Recombination models systematically underestimated out-of-frame TCR alpha sharing in monozygotic twins but agreed with sharing between unrelated individuals. Conclusions relied on cross-sectional statistical analysis, since the same donors could not be followed over many years. Zero-insertion analyses could be partly confounded by invariant T cells such as MAIT and iNKT, though diverse VJ usage argued against such confounding for most clonotypes. The excess sharing between twins in beta out-of-frame sequences was weaker because fewer shared sequences reduced the signal-to-noise ratio.

The method was 5' RACE. Sequencing was performed on an Illumina HiSeq 2000. A universal primer binding site was introduced by template switching, and a unique molecular identifier was present in the final cDNA, enabling accurate counting of TCR cDNA molecules. Specific primers in the conserved constant-segment region were used to synthesize first-strand cDNA for TCR alpha and beta chains. Each cDNA library was double barcoded, with a SMART-Mk sample barcode plus Illumina barcodes, to control for contamination. TruSeq adapter sequences along with Illumina sample barcodes were introduced in two successive PCR steps. The TCR alpha and beta cDNA libraries were sequenced on the Illumina HiSeq platform using custom primers. Regarding the original processing steps: Unique molecular identifiers were extracted from raw reads with MiGEC, and CDR3 positions were determined with MiXCR. For each individual, recombination models were inferred using an EM algorithm with the repgenHMM and IGoR tools. Shared clonotypes were analyzed with the tcR package in R, and sharing was normalized by the product of cloneset sizes. Out-of-frame nonproductive sequences were analyzed to study raw recombination free of thymic and clonal selection effects. TCRdb passed the public sequencing reads through fastp at Q25 and MiXCR, retaining productive beta sequences. Every distinct CDR3 protein forms one entry, paired with its most common genes and DNA. The V and J calls shown here were made by TCRdb, not taken from the authors' results. The table for this sample lists 600,000 to 700,000 distinct CDR3 sequences; 21% of them were counted only once. Clones ranked in the top ten supply approximately 4.3% of the sample.

Every donor was a healthy Caucasian. The twin cohort comprised three pairs of female monozygotic twins, all aged roughly 18 to 30 years. Peripheral blood mononuclear cells were the source from which RNA for the TCR libraries was isolated. Counted from cysteine to phenylalanine, this CDR3 has 14 amino acids. Only CDR3 DNA is held: 42 bases, read in frame from base 1. For CDR1 and CDR2, the germline V gene (reference sequence) lists DFQATT and SNEGSKA. V trim: 1 base; J trim: 8 bases; unmatched bases: 7. The sample holds a few counts of this clonotype. Its target antigen remains unknown. There are no base qualities to consult, and no much larger clone falls within one base. These data also formed part of another study, on T cells expressing NK-cell markers. The second study's paper adds: In sorted CD3+CD56+NKG2C+, CD3+CD56+NKG2C- and CD3+CD56-NKG2C+ T-cell subsets from eight or nine donors, TCR beta-chain repertoires were profiled. Of the eight sequenced donors, seven were found to be HCMV-seropositive and one was found to be HCMV-seronegative. In several experiments an anti-gammadeltaTCR antibody was added to restrict sorting to alphabetaTCR-expressing T cells. In several donors, the dominant CD3+CD56+NKG2C+ clonotypes were among the top 10 CD8+ clonotypes and accounted for roughly 1.0-7.5% of CD8+ T cells. Those dominant clonotypes were again the most abundant among CD3+CD56-NKG2C+ cells in several donors, at about 28.3-65%. Whether the expanded NKG2C-expressing T cell clones were specific for HCMV antigens remained unclear. Randomly selected healthy volunteers, three men and five women, were used as the eight sequenced donors. HCMV serostatus was determined by detecting HCMV-specific IgG in serum with a commercial ELISA kit. For five or six donors, unsorted PBMC were also used to sequence bulk peripheral blood T-cell repertoires. MIGEC handled demultiplexing of the reads and grouping by UMI, while MiTCR was used to assemble and quantify clonotypes. To remove erroneous sequences, TCR cDNA sequences were retained only when supported by two or more reads. Downstream repertoire analysis used the tcR package, and clonotypes were matched across fractions by CDR3 nucleotide sequence plus V segment. VDJmatch was used to annotate antigen specificity against VDJdb, with one amino acid substitution allowed in CDR3.

The sequenced sample was PBMCs. The chain was built from TRBV20-1 and TRBJ2-1; the central 8 bases match TRBD2. The clonotype originates from a woman aged 18-35 years in good health. Here the CDR3 is given as CSARVVAGSHEQFF. In nucleotide form, the sequence is TGCAGTGCTAGAGTGGTAGCGGGGTCTCATGAGCAGTTCTTC.